This T cell receptor (beta chain) was profiled in a study of T cells in women clearing cervical HPV infection. In regard to this clone: Read sequence stops 3 residues before the CDR3 end, and the germline J gene provides the missing end.

TCR beta CDR3 amplified by multiplex PCR from approximately 1,100 ng genomic DNA. Sequenced by immunoSEQ multiplex PCR; TCRdb stores in-frame clones only, minus some. In all, the sample yields 13,000 to 15,000 clones. Per germline, CDR1 DFQATT and CDR2 SNEGSKA (reference sequence). This CDR3 has 14 residues. Trimming pared 0 bases from V and 4 bases from J, leaving 12 bases between. Sequenced sample: blood buffy coat. The origin of this receptor is a woman between 18 and 70 years old with a cervical HPV16 infection that either progressed to CIN3+ or cleared (not recorded which). The chain uses TRBV20-1 and TRBJ1-2, with a weak D call TRBD1 (5 bases). The CDR3 DNA, read in part, is TGCAGTGCTAGAGATCCTACGGGGGTCTATGGC. Its translation: CSARDPTGVYG. The complete CDR3 reads CSARDPTGVYGYTF.